Described below is a single T cell receptor (beta chain) sequence and its context. Its specificity is unknown. The CDR3 spans 17 residues. Germline loops: CDR1 SGDLS, CDR2 YYNGEE. The V gene end was trimmed by 0 bases and the J gene end by 6 bases; junction bases not matched to a gene: 10. The study drew the donors from its approximately 110-subject validation cohort, separate from the approximately 670-subject first cohort. The sample originates from a study of cytomegalovirus exposure and HLA in healthy donors. Profiling relied on immunoSEQ multiplex PCR, and the TCRdb table lists in-frame clones only, not all of them. The table has approximately 270,000 clones, about 90% seen once; the top ten hold around 11%. Study-wide results and caveats: Investigators reported under 200 TCR beta chains as tied to cytomegalovirus.

The specimen was PBMCs. The source of this sequence is a man aged 18 to 30 in good health and CMV-seropositive. The chain joins TRBV9 to TRBJ2-3, with 10 bases identical to TRBD2. The CDR3 DNA reads TGTGCCAGCAGCGTAGAAGCTAGCGGGAGTGTGGGCGATACGCAGTATTTT. Translated, it gives CASSVEASGSVGDTQYF.